The 3 T cell receptor beta chains presented below share a single source sample, sequenced in a study of regulatory T cells in long-lasting Graves disease. Arm-PCR with iRepertoire HTBI primers amplified the CDR3 regions for these TCR beta libraries. MiXCR, run by TCRdb on the multiplex PCR reads, gives a single entry per CDR3 protein. The top ten clones hold 7.8% of a sample with roughly 500,000 distinct CDR3 sequences, around 20% of them seen once. Stated time point: persistent/refractory GD, antithyroid drugs over 5 years with positive TRAb. The TCR library was made from RNA extracted from PBMCs. The starting material was peripheral blood mononuclear cells (PBMCs), obtained when the disease was refractory, from a patient treated with antithyroid drugs. These receptors all come from a female donor with Graves disease.

This clonotype was detected ten times or more. The CDR3 DNA follows: TGTGCCAGCAGTTCAGCCGGGGGGACAGACTCCTACGAGCAGTACTTC. This translates into CASSSAGGTDSYEQYF. V usage is TRBV7-8 and J usage is TRBJ2-7; possibly TRBD1 or TRBD2 for D (7 bases each). From germline, CDR1 is SGHVS and CDR2 FQNEAQ. The CDR3 runs 16 residues. The ends were cut back, 6 bases at V and 0 bases at J, with 18 bases in the middle. Full variable domain (rest looked up from reference TRBV7-8 and TRBJ2-7): GAGVSQSPRYKVAKRGQDVALRCDPISGHVSLFWYQQALGQGPEFLTYFQNEAQLDKSGLPSDRFFAERPEGSVSTLKIQRTQQEDSAVYLCASSSAGGTDSYEQYFGPGTRLTVT.

This clonotype was picked up a small number of times. The rearrangement links TRBV6-1 to TRBJ2-2; D unresolved. V dropped 4 bases and J dropped 3 bases, with 12 bases sitting between them. Germline CDR1 MNHNS, CDR2 SASEGT. The CDR3 sequence is 15 residues long. CDR3 in DNA: TGTGCCAGCAGTGTTATCCGGGCACACACCGGGGAGCTGTTTTTT. Its translation is CASSVIRAHTGELFF.

This clonotype was picked up many times. This chain connects TRBV30 to TRBJ1-1, with D perhaps matching TRBD1 (5 bases). Germline assignment: CDR1 GTSNPN and CDR2 SVGIG (reference sequence). This CDR3 has 13 amino acids. The V end lost 5 bases, the J end lost 1 base, and 11 bases lay between the germline ends. DNA of the CDR3: TGTGCCTGGTGGGGACGCGAGAACACTGAAGCTTTCTTT. It translates to CAWWGRENTEAFF.